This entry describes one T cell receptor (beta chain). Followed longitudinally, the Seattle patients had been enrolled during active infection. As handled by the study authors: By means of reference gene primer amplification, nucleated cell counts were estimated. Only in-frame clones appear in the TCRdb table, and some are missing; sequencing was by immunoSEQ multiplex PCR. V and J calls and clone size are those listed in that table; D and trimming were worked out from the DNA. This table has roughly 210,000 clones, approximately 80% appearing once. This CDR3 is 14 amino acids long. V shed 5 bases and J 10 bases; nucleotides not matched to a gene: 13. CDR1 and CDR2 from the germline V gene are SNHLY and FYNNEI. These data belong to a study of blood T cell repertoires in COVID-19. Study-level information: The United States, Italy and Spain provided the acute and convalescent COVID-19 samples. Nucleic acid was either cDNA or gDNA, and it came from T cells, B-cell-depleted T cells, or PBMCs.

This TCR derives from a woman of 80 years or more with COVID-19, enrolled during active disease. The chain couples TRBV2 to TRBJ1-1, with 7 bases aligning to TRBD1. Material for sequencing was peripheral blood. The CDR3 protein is CASSFQGRQGAAFF. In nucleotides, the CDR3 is TGTGCCAGCAGTTTTCAAGGGAGACAGGGCGCAGCTTTCTTT.